Presented here are 3 T cell receptor beta chains from one specimen sequenced in a study of shared T cell receptors in the human thymus. Profiling relied on immunoSEQ multiplex PCR, and the TCRdb table lists in-frame clones only, not all of them. The repertoire has roughly 410,000 clones, 95% of them found once; the top ten carry 0.015% to 0.025%. Sequencing was done on a sample of thymocytes. The source is a human donor.

The chain links TRBV7-9 to TRBJ2-5; D remains unclear. Trimming cost V 3 bases and J 2 bases, with 10 bases left between them. The germline CDR1 and CDR2 sequences are SEHNR and FQNEAQ (reference sequence). This CDR3 comprises 14 residues. DNA of the CDR3: TGTGCCAGCAGCTTCGGTGGGAAACAAGAGACCCAGTACTTC. Amino acid sequence: CASSFGGKQETQYF.

The rearrangement uses TRBV4-2 and TRBJ2-3; D might be TRBD2 (5 bases). The germline V and J ends were trimmed by 1 base and 0 bases, with 14 bases remaining between them. The germline V gene encodes CDR1 LGHNA and CDR2 YNFKEQ. The CDR3 consists of 17 residues. CDR3 region: CASSQAGGGFSTDTQYF. The CDR3 DNA reads as TGTGCCAGCAGCCAAGCGGGCGGCGGGTTTAGCACAGATACGCAGTATTTT.

The rearrangement links TRBV28 to TRBJ1-5; D is unresolved. V gave up 5 bases and J gave up 0 bases, with 11 bases separating them. The germline V gene has CDR1 MDHEN and CDR2 SYDVKM. The CDR3 runs 15 residues. The CDR3 spells CASSVSAGSNQPQHF. CDR3 bases: TGTGCCAGCAGTGTTTCGGCAGGTAGCAATCAGCCCCAGCATTTT.